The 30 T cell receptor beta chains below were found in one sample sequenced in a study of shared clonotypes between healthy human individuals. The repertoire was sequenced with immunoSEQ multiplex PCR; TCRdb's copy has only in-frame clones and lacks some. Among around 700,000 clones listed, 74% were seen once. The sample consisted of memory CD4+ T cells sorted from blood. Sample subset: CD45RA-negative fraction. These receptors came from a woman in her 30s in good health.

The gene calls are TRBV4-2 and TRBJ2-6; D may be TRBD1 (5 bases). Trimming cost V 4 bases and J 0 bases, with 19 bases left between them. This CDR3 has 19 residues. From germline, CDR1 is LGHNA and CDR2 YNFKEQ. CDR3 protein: CASSPQSATGSSGANVLTF. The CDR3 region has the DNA TGTGCCAGCAGCCCCCAATCGGCCACAGGCAGCTCTGGGGCCAACGTCCTGACTTTC.

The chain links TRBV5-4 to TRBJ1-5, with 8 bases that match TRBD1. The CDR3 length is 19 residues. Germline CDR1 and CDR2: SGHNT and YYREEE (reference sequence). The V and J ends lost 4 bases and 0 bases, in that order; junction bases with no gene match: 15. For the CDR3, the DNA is TGTGCCAGCAGCCTTACTGGACAGGGCCTATTTTATAGCAATCAGCCCCAGCATTTT. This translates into CASSLTGQGLFYSNQPQHF.

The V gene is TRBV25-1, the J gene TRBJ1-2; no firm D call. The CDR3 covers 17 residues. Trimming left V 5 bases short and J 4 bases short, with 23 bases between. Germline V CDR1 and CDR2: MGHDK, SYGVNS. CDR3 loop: CASSSLGKGVGLYGYTF. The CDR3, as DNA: TGTGCCAGCAGTTCCCTAGGAAAAGGTGTAGGCCTCTATGGCTACACCTTC.

CDR3 loop: CASSRGQGVLLDYGYTF. CDR3 nucleotide sequence: TGTGCCAGCAGCAGAGGACAGGGCGTATTATTAGACTATGGCTACACCTTC. This chain uses TRBV7-9 with TRBJ1-2; TRBD1 agrees at 8 bases. Germline CDR1 reads SEHNR; CDR2 reads FQNEAQ (reference sequence). Losses at the gene ends were 5 bases for V and 3 bases for J; bases not matched to a gene: 14. This CDR3 is built from 17 residues.

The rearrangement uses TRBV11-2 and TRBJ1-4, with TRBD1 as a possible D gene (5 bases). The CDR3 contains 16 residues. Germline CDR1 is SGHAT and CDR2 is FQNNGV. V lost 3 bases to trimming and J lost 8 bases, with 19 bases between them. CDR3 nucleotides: TGTGCCAGCAGCTTGGATGACAGTGCCCTGGGAGAAAAACTGTTTTTT. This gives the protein CASSLDDSALGEKLFF.

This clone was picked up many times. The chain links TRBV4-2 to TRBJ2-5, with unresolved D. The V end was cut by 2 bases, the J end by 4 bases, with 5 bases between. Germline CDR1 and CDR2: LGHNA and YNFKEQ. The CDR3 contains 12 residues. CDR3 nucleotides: TGTGCCAGCAGCCAAAGCAGAGAGACCCAGTACTTC. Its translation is CASSQSRETQYF.

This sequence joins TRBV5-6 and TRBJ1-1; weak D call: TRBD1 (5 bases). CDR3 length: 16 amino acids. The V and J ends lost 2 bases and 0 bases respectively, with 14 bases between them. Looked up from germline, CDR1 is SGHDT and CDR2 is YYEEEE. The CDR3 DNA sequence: TGTGCCAGCAGCTTTTGGGGGATTCACATGAACACTGAAGCTTTCTTT. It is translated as CASSFWGIHMNTEAFF.

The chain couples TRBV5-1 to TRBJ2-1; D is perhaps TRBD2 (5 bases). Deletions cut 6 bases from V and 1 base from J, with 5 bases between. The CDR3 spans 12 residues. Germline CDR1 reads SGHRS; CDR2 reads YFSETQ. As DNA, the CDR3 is TGCGCCAGCACGGGGTCCTACAATGAGCAGTTCTTC. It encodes CASTGSYNEQFF. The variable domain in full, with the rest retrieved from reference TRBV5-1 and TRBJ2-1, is KAGVTQTPRYLIKTRGQQVTLSCSPISGHRSVSWYQQTPGQGLQFLFEYFSETQRNKGNFPGRFSGRQFSNSRSEMNVSTLELGDSALYLCASTGSYNEQFFGPGTRLTVL.

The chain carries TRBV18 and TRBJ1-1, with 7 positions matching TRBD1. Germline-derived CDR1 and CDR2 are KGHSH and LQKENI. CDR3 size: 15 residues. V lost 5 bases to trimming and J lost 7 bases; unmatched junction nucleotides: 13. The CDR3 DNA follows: TGTGCCAGCTCAACCAGGACAGGTCCTTTGAGTGAAGCTTTCTTT. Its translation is CASSTRTGPLSEAFF.

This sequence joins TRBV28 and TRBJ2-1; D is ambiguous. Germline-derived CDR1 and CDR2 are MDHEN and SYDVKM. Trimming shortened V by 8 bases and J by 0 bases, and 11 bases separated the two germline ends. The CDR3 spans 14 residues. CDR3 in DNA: TGTGCCAGCGGTACAGCAAGCTCCTACAATGAGCAGTTCTTC. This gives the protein CASGTASSYNEQFF.

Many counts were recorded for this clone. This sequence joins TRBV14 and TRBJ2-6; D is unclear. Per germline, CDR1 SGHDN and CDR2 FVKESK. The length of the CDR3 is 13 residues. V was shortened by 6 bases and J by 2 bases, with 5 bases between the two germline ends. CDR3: CASRNPGANVLTF. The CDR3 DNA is TGTGCCAGCAGGAACCCTGGGGCCAACGTCCTGACTTTC.

This chain's CDR3 is CASSLAGINEQFF. The CDR3 DNA sequence: TGCGCCAGCAGCTTAGCGGGGATTAATGAGCAGTTCTTC. J is TRBJ2-1 and V is TRBV5-1; 7 bases fit TRBD2. The CDR3 loop spans 13 amino acids. V lost 2 bases to trimming and J lost 7 bases; unmatched junction nucleotides: 3. The germline gives CDR1 SGHRS, CDR2 YFSETQ.

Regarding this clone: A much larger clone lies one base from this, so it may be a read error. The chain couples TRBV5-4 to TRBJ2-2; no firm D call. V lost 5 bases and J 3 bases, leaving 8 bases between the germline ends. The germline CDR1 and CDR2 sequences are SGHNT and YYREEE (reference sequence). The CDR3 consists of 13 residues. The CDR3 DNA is TGTGCCAGCAGACCACAGCACACCGGGGAGCTGTTTTTT. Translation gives CASRPQHTGELFF.

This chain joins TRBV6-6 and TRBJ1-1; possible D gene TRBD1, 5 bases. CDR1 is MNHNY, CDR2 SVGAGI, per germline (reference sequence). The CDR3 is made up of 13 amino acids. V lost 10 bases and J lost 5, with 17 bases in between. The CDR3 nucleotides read TGTGCCATCTGCCGGGGCTCTGGGACTGAAGCTTTCTTT. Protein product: CAICRGSGTEAFF.

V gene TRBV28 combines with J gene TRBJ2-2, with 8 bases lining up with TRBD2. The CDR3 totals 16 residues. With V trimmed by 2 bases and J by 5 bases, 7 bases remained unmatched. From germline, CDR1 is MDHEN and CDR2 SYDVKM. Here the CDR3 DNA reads TGTGCCAGCAGTTTACATGCACTAGCGGCAACCGGGGAGCTGTTTTTT. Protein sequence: CASSLHALAATGELFF.

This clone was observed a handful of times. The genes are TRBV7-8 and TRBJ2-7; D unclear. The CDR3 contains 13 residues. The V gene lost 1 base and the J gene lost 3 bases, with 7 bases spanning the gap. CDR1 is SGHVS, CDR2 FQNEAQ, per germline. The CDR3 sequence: CASSLGTGYEQYF. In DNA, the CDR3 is TGTGCCAGCAGCTTAGGGACGGGCTACGAGCAGTACTTC. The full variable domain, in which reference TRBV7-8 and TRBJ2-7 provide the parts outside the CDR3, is GAGVSQSPRYKVAKRGQDVALRCDPISGHVSLFWYQQALGQGPEFLTYFQNEAQLDKSGLPSDRFFAERPEGSVSTLKIQRTQQEDSAVYLCASSLGTGYEQYFGPGTRLTVT.

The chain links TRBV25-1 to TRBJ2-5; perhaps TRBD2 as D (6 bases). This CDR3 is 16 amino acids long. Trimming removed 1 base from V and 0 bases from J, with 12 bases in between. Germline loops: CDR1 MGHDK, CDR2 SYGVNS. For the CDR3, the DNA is TGTGCCAGCAGTGAATCTGGTAGCGGCTACCAAGAGACCCAGTACTTC. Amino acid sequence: CASSESGSGYQETQYF.

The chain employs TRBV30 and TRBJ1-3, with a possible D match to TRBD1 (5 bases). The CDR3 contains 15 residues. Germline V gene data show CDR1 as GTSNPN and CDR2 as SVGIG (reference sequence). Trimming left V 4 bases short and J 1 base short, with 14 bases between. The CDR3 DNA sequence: TGTGCCTGGAAGGTCGGGGCCGCGTCTGGAAACACCATATATTTT. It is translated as CAWKVGAASGNTIYF. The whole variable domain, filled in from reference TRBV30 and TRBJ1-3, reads SQTIHQWPATLVQPVGSPLSLECTVEGTSNPNLYWYRQAAGRGLQLLFYSVGIGQISSEVPQNLSASRPQDRQFILSSKKLLLSDSGFYLCAWKVGAASGNTIYFGEGSWLTVV.

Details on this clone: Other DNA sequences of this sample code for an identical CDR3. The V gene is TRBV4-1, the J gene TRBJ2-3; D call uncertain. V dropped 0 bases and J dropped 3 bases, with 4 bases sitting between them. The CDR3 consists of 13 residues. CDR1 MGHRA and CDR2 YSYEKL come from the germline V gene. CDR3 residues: CASSQDLTDTQYF. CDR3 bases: TGCGCCAGCAGCCAAGATCTGACAGATACGCAGTATTTT.

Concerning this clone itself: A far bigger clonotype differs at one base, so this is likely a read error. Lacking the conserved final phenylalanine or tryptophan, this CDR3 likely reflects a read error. The CDR3 sequence is CASSPDGNYGYTL. DNA for the CDR3: TGTGCCAGCAGCCCGGACGGAAACTATGGCTACACCCTC. V usage is TRBV11-2 and J usage is TRBJ1-2, with D uncertain. The germline V gene encodes CDR1 SGHAT and CDR2 FQNNGV. The V and J ends lost 5 bases and 2 bases respectively, with 9 bases between them. This CDR3 comprises 13 residues.

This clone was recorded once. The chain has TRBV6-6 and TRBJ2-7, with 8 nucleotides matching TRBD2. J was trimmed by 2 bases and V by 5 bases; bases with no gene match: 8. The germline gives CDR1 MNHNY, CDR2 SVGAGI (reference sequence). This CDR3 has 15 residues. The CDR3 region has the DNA TGTGCCAGCAGTGATAGCGGGAAGAGTCCCTACGAGCAGTACTTC. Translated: CASSDSGKSPYEQYF.

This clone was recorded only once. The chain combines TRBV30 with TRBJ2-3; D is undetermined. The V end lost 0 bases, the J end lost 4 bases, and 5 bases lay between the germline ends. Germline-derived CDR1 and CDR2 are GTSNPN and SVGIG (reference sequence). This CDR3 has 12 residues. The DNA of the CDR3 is TGTGCCTGGAGTGTAGACTCAGATACGCAGTATTTT. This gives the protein CAWSVDSDTQYF.

The CDR3: CASSYSPGSETQYF. CDR3 nucleotide sequence: TGTGCCAGCAGTTACTCCCCCGGCAGTGAGACCCAGTACTTC. J is TRBJ2-5 and V is TRBV6-5; D gene uncertain. V was trimmed by 0 bases and J by 5 bases, leaving 10 bases between them. This CDR3 has 14 amino acids. Germline CDR1 is MNHEY and CDR2 is SVGAGI.

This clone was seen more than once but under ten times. The DNA for the CDR3 is TGTGCCAGTAACGCTGCAGGGGGTGGGCAGCCCCAGCATTTT. Translated, it gives CASNAAGGGQPQHF. V is TRBV19 and J is TRBJ1-5; 7 positions match TRBD1. From germline, CDR1 is LNHDA and CDR2 SQIVND (reference sequence). The CDR3 loop spans 14 amino acids. V was clipped by 7 bases and J by 7 bases; unmatched bases: 10.

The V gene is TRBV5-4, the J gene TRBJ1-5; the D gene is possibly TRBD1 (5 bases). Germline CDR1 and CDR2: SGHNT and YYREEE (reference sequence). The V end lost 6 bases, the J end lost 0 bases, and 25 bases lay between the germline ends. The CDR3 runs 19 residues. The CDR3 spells CASTEIQVGEIYSNQPQHF. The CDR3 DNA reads TGTGCCAGCACGGAGATACAGGTTGGGGAAATTTATAGCAATCAGCCCCAGCATTTT.

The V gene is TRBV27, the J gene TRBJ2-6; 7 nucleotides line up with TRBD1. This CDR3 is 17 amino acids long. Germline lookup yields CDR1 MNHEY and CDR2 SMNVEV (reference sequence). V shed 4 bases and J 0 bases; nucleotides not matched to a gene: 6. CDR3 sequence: CASSWTGGRSGANVLTF. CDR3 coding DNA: TGTGCCAGCAGTTGGACAGGCGGTCGCTCTGGGGCCAACGTCCTGACTTTC.

CDR3 bases: TGCGCCAGCAGCTTGGCCACGGGGATAGAAGAGACCCAGTACTTC. It specifies CASSLATGIEETQYF. V usage is TRBV5-1 and J usage is TRBJ2-5; D is perhaps TRBD2 (5 bases). Trimming pared 0 bases from V and 3 bases from J, leaving 12 bases between. The length of the CDR3 is 15 residues. The germline V gene has CDR1 SGHRS and CDR2 YFSETQ. The entire variable domain, with the rest obtained from reference TRBV5-1 and TRBJ2-5, is as follows: KAGVTQTPRYLIKTRGQQVTLSCSPISGHRSVSWYQQTPGQGLQFLFEYFSETQRNKGNFPGRFSGRQFSNSRSEMNVSTLELGDSALYLCASSLATGIEETQYFGPGTRLLVL.

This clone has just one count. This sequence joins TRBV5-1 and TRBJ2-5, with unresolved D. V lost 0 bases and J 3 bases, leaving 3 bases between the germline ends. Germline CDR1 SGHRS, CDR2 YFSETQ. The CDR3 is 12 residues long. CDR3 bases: TGCGCCAGCAGCTTGGCGAAAGAGACCCAGTACTTC. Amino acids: CASSLAKETQYF. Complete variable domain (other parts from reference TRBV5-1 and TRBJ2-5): KAGVTQTPRYLIKTRGQQVTLSCSPISGHRSVSWYQQTPGQGLQFLFEYFSETQRNKGNFPGRFSGRQFSNSRSEMNVSTLELGDSALYLCASSLAKETQYFGPGTRLLVL.

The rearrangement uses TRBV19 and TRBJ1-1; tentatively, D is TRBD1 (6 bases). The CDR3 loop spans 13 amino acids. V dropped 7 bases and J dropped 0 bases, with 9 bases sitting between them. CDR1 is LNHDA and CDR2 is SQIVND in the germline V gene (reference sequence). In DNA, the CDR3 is TGTGCCAGTAAAGACAGGATGAACACTGAAGCTTTCTTT. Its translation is CASKDRMNTEAFF.

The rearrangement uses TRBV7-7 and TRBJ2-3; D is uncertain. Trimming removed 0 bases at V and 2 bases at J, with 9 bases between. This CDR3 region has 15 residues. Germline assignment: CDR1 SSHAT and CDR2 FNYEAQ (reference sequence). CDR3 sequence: CASSLAQSPTDTQYF. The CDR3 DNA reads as TGTGCCAGCAGCTTAGCCCAAAGTCCCACAGATACGCAGTATTTT.